This TCR beta chain was observed in a study of blood T cell repertoires in COVID-19. Looking at the study overall: Acute-phase and convalescent COVID-19 samples originated in the United States, Italy and Spain. PBMCs, B-cell-depleted T cells, or T cells provided the cDNA or gDNA that made up the material.

In the original analysis: Cell counts per sample came from amplifying reference gene primers. Method: immunoSEQ multiplex PCR; TCRdb's copy keeps in-frame clones and lacks some. The V and J calls and clone size were taken over from that table, and D and trimming were inferred from the DNA. Here the sample spans a few hundred thousand clones, about 86% being singletons. V was clipped by 8 bases and J by 0 bases, with 8 bases between them. CDR3 length equals 12 residues. The germline V gene has CDR1 GTSNPN and CDR2 SVGIG (reference sequence). V is TRBV30 and J is TRBJ2-1; D uncertain. The sample taken for sequencing was peripheral blood. The receptor was derived from a woman aged 45-59 years with acute or convalescent COVID-19. DNA of the CDR3: TGTGCCGGGCGAAGCTCCTACAATGAGCAGTTCTTC. It specifies CAGRSSYNEQFF.